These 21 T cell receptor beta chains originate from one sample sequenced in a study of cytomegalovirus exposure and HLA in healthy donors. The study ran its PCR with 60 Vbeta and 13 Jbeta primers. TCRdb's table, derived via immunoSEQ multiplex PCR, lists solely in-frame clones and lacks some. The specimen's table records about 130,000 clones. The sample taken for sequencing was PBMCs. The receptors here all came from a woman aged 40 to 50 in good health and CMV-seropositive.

The CDR3 DNA sequence: TGTGCCAGCAGCTCCTACTACGAGCAGTACTTC. The encoded protein is CASSSYYEQYF. The chain has TRBV7-2 and TRBJ2-7, with D hard to call. CDR3 length: 11 amino acids. Deletions cut 4 bases from V and 3 bases from J, with 4 bases between. Germline-derived CDR1 and CDR2 are SGHTA and FQGNSA.

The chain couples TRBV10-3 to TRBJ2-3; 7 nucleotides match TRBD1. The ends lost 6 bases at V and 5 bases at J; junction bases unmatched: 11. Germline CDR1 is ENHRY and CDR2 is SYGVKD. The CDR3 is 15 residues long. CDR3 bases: TGTGCCATCAGGGGACAGTCCCCGATCGGAGATACGCAGTATTTT. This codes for CAIRGQSPIGDTQYF.

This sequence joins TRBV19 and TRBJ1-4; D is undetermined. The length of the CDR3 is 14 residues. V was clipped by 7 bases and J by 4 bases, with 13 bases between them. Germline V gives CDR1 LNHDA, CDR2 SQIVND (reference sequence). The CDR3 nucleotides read TGTGCCAGTAAGAATGATAGAATTAATGAAAAACTGTTTTTT. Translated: CASKNDRINEKLFF.

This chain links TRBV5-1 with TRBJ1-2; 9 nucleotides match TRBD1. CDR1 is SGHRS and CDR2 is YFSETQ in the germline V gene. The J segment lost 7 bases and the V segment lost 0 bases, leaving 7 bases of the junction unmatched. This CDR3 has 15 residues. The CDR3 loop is CASSLEGTGSGGYTF. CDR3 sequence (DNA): TGCGCCAGCAGCTTGGAGGGGACAGGGAGTGGTGGCTACACCTTC.

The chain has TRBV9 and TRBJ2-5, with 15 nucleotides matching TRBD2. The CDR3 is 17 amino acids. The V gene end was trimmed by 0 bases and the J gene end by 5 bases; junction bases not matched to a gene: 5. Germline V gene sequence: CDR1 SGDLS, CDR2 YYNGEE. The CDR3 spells CASSVGTSGRAGETQYF. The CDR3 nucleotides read TGTGCCAGCAGCGTAGGGACTAGCGGGAGGGCCGGGGAGACCCAGTACTTC.

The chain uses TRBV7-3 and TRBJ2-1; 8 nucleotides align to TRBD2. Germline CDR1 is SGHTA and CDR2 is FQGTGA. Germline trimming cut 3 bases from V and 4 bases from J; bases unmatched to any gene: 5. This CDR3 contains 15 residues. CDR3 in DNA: TGTGCCAGCAGCTTTAGCGGGGCCATTTACAATGAGCAGTTCTTC. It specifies CASSFSGAIYNEQFF.

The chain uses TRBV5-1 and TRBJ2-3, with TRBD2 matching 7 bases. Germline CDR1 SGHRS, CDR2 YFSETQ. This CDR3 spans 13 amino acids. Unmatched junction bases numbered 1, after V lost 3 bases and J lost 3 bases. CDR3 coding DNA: TGCGCCAGCAGCTCCGGGGGGACAGATACGCAGTATTTT. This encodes CASSSGGTDTQYF.

Written as DNA, the CDR3 is TGTGCCAGCAGCTTATTTTGGGACAACCCGTCTTCAGATACGCAGTATTTT. It encodes CASSLFWDNPSSDTQYF. The chain combines TRBV7-9 with TRBJ2-3, with D possibly being TRBD1 (6 bases). The CDR3 length is 17 residues. Germline CDR1 SEHNR, CDR2 FQNEAQ (reference sequence). V was clipped by 2 bases and J by 4 bases, with 19 bases between them.

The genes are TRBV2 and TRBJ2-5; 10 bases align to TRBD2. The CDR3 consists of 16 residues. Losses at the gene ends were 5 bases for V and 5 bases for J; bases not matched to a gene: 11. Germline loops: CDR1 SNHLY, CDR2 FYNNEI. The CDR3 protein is CASSSGLAGVRETQYF. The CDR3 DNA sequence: TGTGCCAGCAGTTCTGGGCTAGCGGGAGTAAGGGAGACCCAGTACTTC.

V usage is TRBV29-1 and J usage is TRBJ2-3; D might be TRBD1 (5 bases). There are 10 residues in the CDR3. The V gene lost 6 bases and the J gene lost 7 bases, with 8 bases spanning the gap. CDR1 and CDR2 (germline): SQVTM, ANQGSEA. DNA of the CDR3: TGCAGCGTCCAGGGATATACGCAGTATTTT. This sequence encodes CSVQGYTQYF.

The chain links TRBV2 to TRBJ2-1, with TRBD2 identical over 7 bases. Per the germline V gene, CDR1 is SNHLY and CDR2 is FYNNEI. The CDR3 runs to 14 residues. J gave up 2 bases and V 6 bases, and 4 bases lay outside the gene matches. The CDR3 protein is CASRNTSAYNEQFF. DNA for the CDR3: TGTGCCAGCAGGAACACTAGCGCCTACAATGAGCAGTTCTTC. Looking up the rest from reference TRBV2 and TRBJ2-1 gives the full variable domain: EPEVTQTPSHQVTQMGQEVILRCVPISNHLYFYWYRQILGQKVEFLVSFYNNEISEKSEIFDDQFSVERPDGSNFTLKIRSTKLEDSAMYFCASRNTSAYNEQFFGPGTRLTVL.

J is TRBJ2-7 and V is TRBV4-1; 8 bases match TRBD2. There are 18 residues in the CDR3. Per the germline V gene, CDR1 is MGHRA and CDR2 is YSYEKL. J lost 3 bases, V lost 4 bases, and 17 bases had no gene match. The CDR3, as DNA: TGCGCCAGCAGCCTGCAACGCACGACTAGCGAGCGTCACTACGAGCAGTACTTC. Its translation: CASSLQRTTSERHYEQYF.

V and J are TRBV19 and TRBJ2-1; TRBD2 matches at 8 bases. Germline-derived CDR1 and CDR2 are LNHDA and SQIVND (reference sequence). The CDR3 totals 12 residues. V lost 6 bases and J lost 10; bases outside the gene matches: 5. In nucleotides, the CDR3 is TGTGCCAGTAGGAATTTAGCGGGGGAGCAGTTCTTC. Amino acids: CASRNLAGEQFF.

The CDR3 sequence: CASSLNPGLAGHNEQFF. The CDR3 coding sequence is TGTGCCAGCAGCTTAAACCCGGGACTAGCGGGGCACAATGAGCAGTTCTTC. The J gene is TRBJ2-1, the V gene TRBV7-3, with 13 bases lining up with TRBD2. Germline CDR1 and CDR2: SGHTA and FQGTGA. Trimming removed 1 base from V and 5 bases from J; junction bases left unmatched: 5. The CDR3 runs to 17 residues.

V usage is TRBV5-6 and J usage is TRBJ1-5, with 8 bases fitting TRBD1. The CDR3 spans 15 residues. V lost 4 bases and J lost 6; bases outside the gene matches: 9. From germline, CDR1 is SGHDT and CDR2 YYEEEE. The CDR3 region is CASSVGDRIVQPQHF. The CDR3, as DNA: TGTGCCAGCAGCGTCGGGGACAGGATCGTTCAGCCCCAGCATTTT.

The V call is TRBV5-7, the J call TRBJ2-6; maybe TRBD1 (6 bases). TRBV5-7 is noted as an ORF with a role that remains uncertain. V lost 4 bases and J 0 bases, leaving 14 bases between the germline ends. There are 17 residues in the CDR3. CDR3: CASSRTEWSSGANVLTF. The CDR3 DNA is TGTGCCAGCAGCCGGACAGAATGGAGCTCTGGGGCCAACGTCCTGACTTTC.

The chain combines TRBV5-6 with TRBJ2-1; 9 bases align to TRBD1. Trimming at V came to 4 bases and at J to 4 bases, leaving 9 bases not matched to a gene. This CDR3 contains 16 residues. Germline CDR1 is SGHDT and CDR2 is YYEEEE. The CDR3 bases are TGTGCCAGCAGCAGGACAGGGGAAGTTCAATACAATGAGCAGTTCTTC. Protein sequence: CASSRTGEVQYNEQFF.

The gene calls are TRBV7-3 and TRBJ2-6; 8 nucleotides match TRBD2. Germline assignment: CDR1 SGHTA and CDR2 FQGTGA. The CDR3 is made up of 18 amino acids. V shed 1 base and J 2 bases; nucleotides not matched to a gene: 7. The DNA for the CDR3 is TGTGCCAGCAGCTTAAAACCCAGCGGGAGAGCTGGGGCCAACGTCCTGACTTTC. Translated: CASSLKPSGRAGANVLTF.

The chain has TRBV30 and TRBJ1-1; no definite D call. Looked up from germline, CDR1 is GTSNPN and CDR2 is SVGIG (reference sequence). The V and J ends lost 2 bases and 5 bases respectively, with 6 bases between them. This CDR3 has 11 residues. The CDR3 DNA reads TGTGCCTGGAGTAGTGAGACTGAAGCTTTCTTT. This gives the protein CAWSSETEAFF.

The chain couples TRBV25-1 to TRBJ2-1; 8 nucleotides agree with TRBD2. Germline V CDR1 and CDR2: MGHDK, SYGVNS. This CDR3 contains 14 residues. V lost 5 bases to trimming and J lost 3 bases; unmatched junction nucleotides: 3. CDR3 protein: CASSRREDYNEQFF. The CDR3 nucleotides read TGTGCCAGCAGTCGGCGGGAGGACTACAATGAGCAGTTCTTC.

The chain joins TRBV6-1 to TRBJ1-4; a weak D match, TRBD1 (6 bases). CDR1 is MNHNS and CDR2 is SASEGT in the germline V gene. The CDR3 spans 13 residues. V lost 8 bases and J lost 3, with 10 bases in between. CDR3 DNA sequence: TGTGCCAGCGGACGACAGGCTAATGAAAAACTGTTTTTT. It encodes CASGRQANEKLFF.